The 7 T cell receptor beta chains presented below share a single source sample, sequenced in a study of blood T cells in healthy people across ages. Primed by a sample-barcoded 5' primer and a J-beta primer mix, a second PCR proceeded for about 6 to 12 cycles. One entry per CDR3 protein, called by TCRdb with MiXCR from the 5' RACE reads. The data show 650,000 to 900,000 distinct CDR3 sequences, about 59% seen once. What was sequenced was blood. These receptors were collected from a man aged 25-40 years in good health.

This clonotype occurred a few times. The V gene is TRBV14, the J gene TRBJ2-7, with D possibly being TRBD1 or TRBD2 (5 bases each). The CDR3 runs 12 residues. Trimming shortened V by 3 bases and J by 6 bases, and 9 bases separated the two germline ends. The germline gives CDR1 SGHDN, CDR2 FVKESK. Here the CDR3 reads CASSHWDPEQYF. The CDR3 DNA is TGTGCCAGCAGCCACTGGGACCCCGAGCAGTACTTC.

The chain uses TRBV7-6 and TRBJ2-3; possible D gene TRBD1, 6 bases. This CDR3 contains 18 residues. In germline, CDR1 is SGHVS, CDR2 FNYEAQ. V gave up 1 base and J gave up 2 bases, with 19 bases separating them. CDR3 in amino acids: CASSLEGPRDTITDTQYF. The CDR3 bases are TGTGCCAGCAGCTTAGAAGGCCCCCGGGACACTATCACAGATACGCAGTATTTT.

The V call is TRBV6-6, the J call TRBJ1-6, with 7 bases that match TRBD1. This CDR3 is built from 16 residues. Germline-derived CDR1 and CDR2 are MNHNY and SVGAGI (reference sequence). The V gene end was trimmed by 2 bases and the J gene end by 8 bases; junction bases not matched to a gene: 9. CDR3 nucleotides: TGTGCCAGCAGTTACCGGACAGGCCGCCTGGATTCACCCCTCCACTTT. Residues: CASSYRTGRLDSPLHF.

The CDR3 DNA is TGTGCCAGCAGTTCGCGGGGCGATCCCAATGAGCAGTTCTTC. Translation gives CASSSRGDPNEQFF. The chain couples TRBV7-9 to TRBJ2-1; TRBD2 is a possible D gene (6 bases). CDR1 is SEHNR, CDR2 FQNEAQ, per germline (reference sequence). V lost 6 bases and J 6 bases, leaving 15 bases between the germline ends. The CDR3 is 14 residues long.

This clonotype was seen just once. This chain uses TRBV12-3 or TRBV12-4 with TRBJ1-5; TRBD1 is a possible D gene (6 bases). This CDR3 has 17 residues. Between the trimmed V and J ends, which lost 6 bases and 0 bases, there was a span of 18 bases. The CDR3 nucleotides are TGTGCCAGCAGCCGCGGGGGGCCCAATTATAGCAATCAGCCCCAGCATTTT. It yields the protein CASSRGGPNYSNQPQHF.

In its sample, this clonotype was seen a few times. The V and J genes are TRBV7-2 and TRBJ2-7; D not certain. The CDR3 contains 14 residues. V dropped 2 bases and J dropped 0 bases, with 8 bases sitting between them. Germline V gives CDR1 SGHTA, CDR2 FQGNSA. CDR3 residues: CASSLMSSSYEQYF. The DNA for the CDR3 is TGTGCCAGCAGCTTAATGTCGAGCTCCTACGAGCAGTACTTC.

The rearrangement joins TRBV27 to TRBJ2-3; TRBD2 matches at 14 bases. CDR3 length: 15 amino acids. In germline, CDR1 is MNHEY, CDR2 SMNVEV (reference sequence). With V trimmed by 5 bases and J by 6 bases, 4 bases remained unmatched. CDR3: CASSKGLAGVDTQYF. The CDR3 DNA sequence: TGTGCCAGCAGTAAGGGACTAGCGGGGGTTGATACGCAGTATTTT.